This is a list of T cell receptor beta chains from one sample in a study of blood T cell repertoires in COVID-19. Clones were sequenced by immunoSEQ multiplex PCR, and TCRdb holds only the in-frame ones, with some missing. Of around 65,000 clones in the sample, roughly 71% are singletons; the top ten hold 5% to 7%. Material: peripheral blood. The receptor set was obtained from a woman aged 50 to 60 with active or convalescent COVID-19. The CDR3 runs from the conserved cysteine through the conserved F or W. A D gene is named only where the DNA matches it firmly.

v_gene	j_gene	d_gene	CDR3nt	CDR3aa
TRBV29-1	TRBJ1-2	TRBD1	TGCAGCGTAGCGGACAGGGTCTATGGCTACACCTTC	CSVADRVYGYTF
TRBV7-9	TRBJ1-5	TRBD1	TGTGCCAGCAGCCCCGGGACAGGGTACGTGGGCAATCAGCCCCAGCATTTT	CASSPGTGYVGNQPQHF
TRBV11-1	TRBJ2-3	NA	TGTGCCAGCAGCTTAAAGGGGTACACAGATACGCAGTATTTT	CASSLKGYTDTQYF
TRBV19	TRBJ2-5	TRBD1	TGTGCCAGTAGTATAGGACAGGGGGAAGAGACCCAGTACTTC	CASSIGQGEETQYF
TRBV24-1	TRBJ2-1	TRBD2	TGTGCCACCAGTGGACTAGCGGGAGTGGGGGCCTACAATGAGCAGTTCTTC	CATSGLAGVGAYNEQFF
TRBV6-6	TRBJ2-7	NA	TGTGCCAGCAATCCGGACTATAGCAGCGAGCAGTACTTC	CASNPDYSSEQYF
TRBV13	TRBJ2-2	TRBD1	TGTGCCAGCAGCTTCAAGACAGGGACGAACACCGGGGAGCTGTTTTTT	CASSFKTGTNTGELFF
TRBV5-6	TRBJ2-7	NA	TGTGCCAGCAGCTTCCAGGGGAACGAGCAGTACTTC	CASSFQGNEQYF
TRBV7-2	TRBJ1-1	NA	TGTGCCAGCAGCTATGACAGAGGCGGCACTGAAGCTTTCTTT	CASSYDRGGTEAFF
TRBV10-3	TRBJ2-2	NA	TGTGCCATCACCGGGACAAACACCGGGGAGCTGTTTTTT	CAITGTNTGELFF